The clone carrying this T cell receptor beta chain was found a few times. The antigen is not known. This record comes from a study of T cell responses to AZD1222 COVID-19 vaccine. General study results and limits: Nearly half of spike-specific TCRs reportedly target unmutated variant regions.

The CDR3 runs 14 residues. V lost 4 bases, J lost 7 bases, and 16 bases lay in between. CDR1 is MGHRA, CDR2 YSYEKL, per germline. The data were produced by immunoSEQ multiplex PCR, yet TCRdb's version contains in-frame clones alone and is incomplete. This table has more than 100,000 clones, roughly 90% appearing once. The sequencing here drew on peripheral blood, taken on day 0 of AZD1222 vaccination. This chain joins TRBV4-1 and TRBJ1-2; D unclear. This TCR derives from an adult in good health. Written as DNA, the CDR3 is TGCGCCAGCAGCCCTCCCCCGGGTACGCGTGGCTACACCTTC. Residues: CASSPPPGTRGYTF.